This T cell receptor beta chain appears in the sequencing data of a study of long-term antiretroviral therapy in people with HIV. V lost 0 bases, J lost 7 bases, and 13 bases lay in between. The CDR3 covers 14 residues. Per the germline V gene, CDR1 is ENHRY and CDR2 is SYGVKD. Samples were assayed with immunoSEQ v3.0 at survey level. Clones were read by immunoSEQ multiplex PCR, and TCRdb kept only the in-frame ones, dropping some. The data show more than 45,000 clones, roughly four fifths seen once. The specimen was unsorted PBMCs, collected 0.8 years after starting antiretroviral therapy. The J gene is TRBJ2-7, the V gene TRBV10-3; D not resolved. The source is a woman younger than 35 with HIV. This CDR3 is CAISESQVLVEQYF. The CDR3 bases are TGTGCCATCAGTGAGTCCCAGGTCTTAGTGGAGCAGTACTTC.